This T cell receptor (beta chain) comes out of a study of cytomegalovirus exposure and HLA in healthy donors. Broader study findings: A link between a missense DCLRE1C variant and TCR beta V- and J-gene trimming emerged from a later analysis.

Concerning this clone: No antigen is known for it.

PCR was performed using 60 Vbeta and 13 Jbeta primers. Methods used by the authors: Later reanalysis found 75 million to 100 million unique TCR beta chains, approximately 11 million of them shared. Method: immunoSEQ multiplex PCR; TCRdb's copy keeps in-frame clones and lacks some. That table supplies the V and J calls and clone size; D and trimming were determined from the DNA. This sample yields 150,000 to 200,000 clones, of which roughly 73% are seen a single time; 3.1% belongs to the top ten. The CDR3 extends over 14 amino acids. Germline lookup yields CDR1 MNHEY and CDR2 SMNVEV (reference sequence). Trimming took off 5 bases at V and 5 bases at J, with 15 bases between the two ends.

The material sequenced was PBMCs. The clonotype comes from a female donor in good health and CMV-seronegative. This rearrangement joins TRBV27 to TRBJ1-1; no definite D call. In nucleotides, the CDR3 is TGTGCCAGCAGTCTGACGGGGAGAAGGACTGAAGCTTTCTTT. Its translation: CASSLTGRRTEAFF.